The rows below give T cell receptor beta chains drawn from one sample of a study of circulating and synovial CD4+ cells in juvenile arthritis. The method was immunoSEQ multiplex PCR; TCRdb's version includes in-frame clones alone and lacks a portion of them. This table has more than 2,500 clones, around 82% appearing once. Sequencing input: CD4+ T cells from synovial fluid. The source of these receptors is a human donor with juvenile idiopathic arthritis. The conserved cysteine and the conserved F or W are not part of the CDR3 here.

ASRENTGTGAGNTIY,TRBV2
ASSDGGGSTDTQY,TRBV2
AASQGNYNEQF,TRBV2
AISGTARGEQF,TRBV10-3
ASSFQTGFGYT,TRBV27
ASSWGQGDEKLF,TRBV5-1
ASTLAGAGSSTDTQY,TRBV28
ASVWGTAETQY,TRBV6-1
ASSLETSRGYEQY,TRBV11-2
ASSLGGEEKLF,TRBV27
ASSLGPAGPGGGVYEQY,TRBV5-1
ASSTTPAGTGMGTEQY,TRBV7-2
ASSLTGYGYT,TRBV7-9
ATSRDTAVSGKAF,TRBV15
ASSQQGRTDTQY,TRBV2
ASSHFGGGLGNQPQH,TRBV19
ASSRDSYEQY,TRBV5-1
AWMNTGSYGYT,TRBV30
ASSSTGSGTEAF,TRBV6-1
ASRLGLVGMETQY,TRBV7-9
ASRGAIDTQY,TRBV6-5
ASTQVIGANVLT,TRBV28
ASSLTAEAF,TRBV7-2
ASSDSGYQPQH,TRBV6-4
ASSLKVGLAGSDTQY,TRBV7-3
ASSSPGGSTGELF,TRBV7-3
ARIRDNGP,TRBV10-1
TSSQLDNQETQY,TRBV1
ASMAVPSNQPQH,TRBV2
ASSQDRGIFPGANVLT,TRBV13
ASSHSSSYEQY,TRBV4-1
ASSLLAADTQY,TRBV27
ASAKLAVDTDSTQY,TRBV9
ASSYPGLAEVQY,TRBV13
ASSSSGTGAAHNSPLH,TRBV7-9
ASSQEYSRETQY,TRBV4-3
ASSYRAGITNEKLF,TRBV27
ASSYRGNTEAF,TRBV19
ASTTSGGPSPLH,TRBV28
ASSLGSAGGPGEQF,TRBV7-2
ASRQRQGINTGELF,TRBV28
ASSSAYEQY,TRBV7-6
ASSPGTDERRDSNQPQH,TRBV5-4
ASSAAVDSEKLF,TRBV2
ASSYRERSGELF,TRBV6-5
ASRGGGSREQY,TRBV6-5
ASSLAQQGSYGYT,TRBV7-2
ATSRDGSGGSGYT,TRBV15
ASRGQSYTEAF,TRBV6-1
ASSVGLAVYNEQF,TRBV9
ASSPQETQY,TRBV7-9
ASSLVPGVFSYEQY,TRBV28
ASTERETRGYT,TRBV2
ASSTQGVGNQPQH,TRBV6-6
ASSEQGRSRETQY,TRBV6-1